This entry describes one T cell receptor (beta chain). The ends lost 3 bases at V and 9 bases at J; junction bases unmatched: 5. This CDR3 is 14 amino acids long. CDR1 LGHDT and CDR2 YNNKEL come from the germline V gene (reference sequence). The sample comes from a study of blood T cell repertoires in COVID-19. Study background: In each case, the material was cDNA or gDNA derived from T cells, B-cell-depleted T cells, or PBMCs.

The assay was immunoSEQ multiplex PCR, and TCRdb's table has in-frame clones only and misses some. Among 95,000 to 150,000 clones listed, 80% to 95% were seen once. The sequencing sample was made of peripheral blood. The receptor was isolated from a middle-aged man with COVID-19, enrolled during active disease. The chain employs TRBV3-1 (or the pseudogene TRBV3-2) and TRBJ2-1, with 10 nucleotides matching TRBD1. As DNA, the CDR3 is TGTGCCAGCAGCCAGGGACAGGGGCGGAGTGAGCAGTTCTTC. It yields the protein CASSQGQGRSEQFF.